The 32 T cell receptor beta chains below all came from one sample that was sequenced in a study of blood T cell repertoires in COVID-19. TCRdb's copy holds only in-frame clones and misses some; the assay was immunoSEQ multiplex PCR. This table holds 190,000 or so clones, 86% found once. Sequenced input: PBMCs or T cells enriched from blood (not recorded which). The receptors were gathered from a woman aged 25 to 45 who had been exposed to COVID-19.

The chain carries TRBV5-5 and TRBJ2-7; 8 bases line up with TRBD1. The CDR3 spans 20 residues. J gave up 4 bases and V 4 bases, and 25 bases lay outside the gene matches. The germline CDR1 and CDR2 sequences are SGHKS and YYEKEE (reference sequence). CDR3 amino acids: CASSARQPGQADLRHYEQYF. CDR3 in DNA: TGTGCCAGCAGCGCACGCCAACCGGGACAGGCTGACCTTCGCCATTACGAGCAGTACTTC.

This clone was seen a few times. The chain joins TRBV4-2 to TRBJ1-4; 8 nucleotides agree with TRBD1. CDR3 size: 18 residues. Per the germline V gene, CDR1 is LGHNA and CDR2 is YNFKEQ. The V gene end was trimmed by 1 base and the J gene end by 0 bases; junction bases not matched to a gene: 7. The CDR3 is CASSQARQGISTNEKLFF. In DNA form, the CDR3 reads TGTGCCAGCAGCCAAGCCCGACAGGGGATATCAACTAATGAAAAACTGTTTTTT.

This clone was observed a handful of times. The DNA for the CDR3 is TGTGCCAGCTCACTCTGGGCTGACCCCTACAATGAGCAGTTCTTC. Amino acids: CASSLWADPYNEQFF. The gene calls are TRBV18 and TRBJ2-1; D gene ambiguous. The germline V gene has CDR1 KGHSH and CDR2 LQKENI. The ends were cut back, 4 bases at V and 2 bases at J, with 12 bases in the middle. This CDR3 spans 15 amino acids. The whole variable domain, remainder taken from reference TRBV18 and TRBJ2-1, is NAGVMQNPRHLVRRRGQEARLRCSPMKGHSHVYWYRQLPEEGLKFMVYLQKENIIDESGMPKERFSAEFPKEGPSILRIQQVVRGDSAAYFCASSLWADPYNEQFFGPGTRLTVL.

The J gene is TRBJ2-6, the V gene TRBV9; D is perhaps TRBD1 (6 bases). The V gene lost 0 bases and the J gene lost 0 bases, with 10 bases spanning the gap. The CDR3 has 17 amino acids. CDR1 SGDLS and CDR2 YYNGEE come from the germline V gene. The CDR3 loop is CASSVAPQGSGANVLTF. Written as DNA, the CDR3 is TGTGCCAGCAGCGTAGCCCCACAGGGCTCTGGGGCCAACGTCCTGACTTTC.

The CDR3 reads CTGHHQETQYF. CDR3 nucleotides: TGCACGGGACACCACCAAGAGACCCAGTACTTC. J is TRBJ2-5 and V is TRBV29-1; D may be TRBD1 (6 bases). CDR1 is SQVTM, CDR2 ANQGSEA, per germline. The length of the CDR3 is 11 residues.

This chain uses TRBV9 with TRBJ2-3; 11 bases align to TRBD2. CDR1 and CDR2 (germline): SGDLS, YYNGEE. There are 16 residues in the CDR3. V dropped 4 bases and J dropped 1; count of bases not matched to a gene: 5. In DNA, the CDR3 is TGTGCCAGCAGCAAGGGACTAGCGGCCGGCACAGATACGCAGTATTTT. It translates to CASSKGLAAGTDTQYF.

The rearrangement joins TRBV5-1 to TRBJ2-2; 7 bases align to TRBD1. This CDR3 is 15 amino acids long. Germline CDR1 is SGHRS and CDR2 is YFSETQ. The V and J ends lost 3 bases and 3 bases, in that order; junction bases with no gene match: 5. The CDR3 spells CASSSTGTDTGELFF. CDR3 DNA sequence: TGCGCCAGCAGCTCGACAGGGACGGACACCGGGGAGCTGTTTTTT.

The CDR3, as DNA: TGTGCCAGCAGGCCCGCCGCGGGAAGAGGCTACACCTTC. Translated: CASRPAAGRGYTF. This chain joins TRBV9 and TRBJ1-2; D is unresolved. Trimming took 5 bases from V and 8 from J, leaving 16 bases between them. Germline assignment: CDR1 SGDLS and CDR2 YYNGEE. CDR3 length: 13 amino acids.

The rearrangement joins TRBV19 to TRBJ1-1; 9 bases agree with TRBD1. The CDR3 loop spans 15 amino acids. The V and J ends lost 3 bases and 5 bases, in that order; junction bases with no gene match: 7. Germline loops: CDR1 LNHDA, CDR2 SQIVND (reference sequence). CDR3 nucleotide sequence: TGTGCCAGTAGTATGGACGGGACAGGGAGGACTGAAGCTTTCTTT. It codes for CASSMDGTGRTEAFF.

The genes are TRBV5-4 and TRBJ2-3; maybe TRBD1 (6 bases). The CDR3 covers 15 residues. V lost 3 bases and J lost 0, with 11 bases in between. Per germline, CDR1 SGHNT and CDR2 YYREEE (reference sequence). CDR3 sequence reads: CASSYGQTSTDTQYF. The CDR3 DNA reads TGTGCCAGCAGCTACGGACAGACAAGCACAGATACGCAGTATTTT.

Regarding this clone: An end of the junction does not agree with germline; a read error may underlie this. The chain has TRBV27 and TRBJ2-7; 7 nucleotides align to TRBD1. This CDR3 region has 16 residues. Germline CDR1 is MNHEY and CDR2 is SMNVEV (reference sequence). Here the CDR3 reads CASSLYRDSGIYEQYF. In nucleotides, the CDR3 is TGTGCCAGCAGCTTATACCGGGACAGTGGGATCTACGAGCAGTACTTC.

This chain connects TRBV30 to TRBJ1-1, with 7 bases identical to TRBD1. The CDR3 length is 15 residues. V lost 3 bases to trimming and J lost 3 bases; unmatched junction nucleotides: 10. CDR1 is GTSNPN, CDR2 SVGIG, per germline (reference sequence). This CDR3 is CAWSGKTGADTEAFF. CDR3 coding DNA: TGTGCCTGGAGCGGAAAAACAGGGGCCGACACTGAAGCTTTCTTT.

The V and J genes are TRBV7-9 and TRBJ2-7; 9 bases map to TRBD1. The trim removed 6 bases at V and 5 bases at J, leaving 8 bases unmatched. Germline V gene sequence: CDR1 SEHNR, CDR2 FQNEAQ (reference sequence). The CDR3 runs to 14 residues. The CDR3 here is CASRYPGQGNEQYF. The CDR3 bases are TGTGCCAGCAGATACCCGGGACAGGGTAACGAGCAGTACTTC.

CDR3: CASSPPQGTEAFF. In DNA, the CDR3 is TGTGCCAGCAGCCCCCCCCAGGGAACTGAAGCTTTCTTT. The chain carries TRBV3-1 (or the pseudogene TRBV3-2) and TRBJ1-1, with TRBD1 as a possible D gene (5 bases). CDR1 and CDR2 from the germline V gene are LGHDT and YNNKEL (reference sequence). CDR3 length equals 13 residues. The germline V and J ends were trimmed by 4 bases and 5 bases, with 11 bases remaining between them.

The J gene is TRBJ1-4, the V gene TRBV15, with 9 bases aligning to TRBD1. The CDR3 has 16 residues. Looked up from germline, CDR1 is LNHNV and CDR2 is YYDKDF (reference sequence). V shed 4 bases and J 7 bases; nucleotides not matched to a gene: 10. CDR3 residues: CATSTEMGQGSEKLFF. CDR3 nucleotides: TGTGCCACCAGCACTGAAATGGGACAGGGAAGTGAAAAACTGTTTTTT.

In nucleotides, the CDR3 is TGTGCCAGCAGCTCTGGGCGGGTCTATGTTCAGTACTTC. Residues: CASSSGRVYVQYF. The gene calls are TRBV11-2 and TRBJ2-5, with a weak D call TRBD2 (5 bases). V lost 4 bases to trimming and J lost 11 bases, with 17 bases between them. Germline V CDR1 and CDR2: SGHAT, FQNNGV. The CDR3 is 13 amino acids.

The J gene is TRBJ2-7, the V gene TRBV19; TRBD2 matches 7 bases. The ends lost 5 bases at V and 3 bases at J; junction bases unmatched: 7. The CDR3 has 14 amino acids. Germline V gives CDR1 LNHDA, CDR2 SQIVND (reference sequence). CDR3 nucleotides: TGTGCCAGTAGTTGGGCCGGGGGGATCTACGAGCAGTACTTC. It is translated as CASSWAGGIYEQYF.

This clone was detected ten times or more. This chain connects TRBV4-2 to TRBJ2-1; TRBD2 is a possible D gene (6 bases). V was shortened by 1 base and J by 4 bases, with 20 bases between the two germline ends. Per the germline V gene, CDR1 is LGHNA and CDR2 is YNFKEQ. The CDR3 loop spans 18 amino acids. CDR3 sequence reads: CASSQGPSSGGRYNEQFF. The CDR3 nucleotides read TGTGCCAGCAGCCAAGGGCCCTCATCCGGGGGTAGGTACAATGAGCAGTTCTTC.

The V call is TRBV18, the J call TRBJ2-1, with 9 bases fitting TRBD2. CDR3 size: 13 residues. V shed 0 bases and J 12 bases; nucleotides not matched to a gene: 3. Germline assignment: CDR1 KGHSH and CDR2 LQKENI. Written as DNA, the CDR3 is TGTGCCAGCTCACCACCAGCGGGGGGCTGGCAGTTCTTC. It is translated as CASSPPAGGWQFF.

The chain carries TRBV5-1 and TRBJ2-1, with D perhaps matching TRBD1 (5 bases). The CDR3 is made up of 13 amino acids. CDR1 and CDR2 from the germline V gene are SGHRS and YFSETQ. With 4 bases removed from V and 11 bases from J, the gap between germline ends came to 16 bases. CDR3 region: CASSTQPEDKQFF. The CDR3 DNA sequence: TGCGCCAGCAGCACGCAACCCGAGGACAAGCAGTTCTTC.

This chain links TRBV2 with TRBJ1-6, with TRBD1 matching 9 bases. The V and J ends lost 0 bases and 6 bases, in that order; junction bases with no gene match: 3. The CDR3 spans 16 residues. Germline V gene lookup returns CDR1 SNHLY and CDR2 FYNNEI. The CDR3: CASSEAPGQGNSPLHF. The CDR3 DNA follows: TGTGCCAGCAGTGAAGCGCCGGGACAGGGTAATTCACCCCTCCACTTT.

This clone was recorded once. The CDR3 region is CAISDSGFNTGELFF. In DNA, the CDR3 is TGTGCCATCAGTGATTCAGGGTTTAACACCGGGGAGCTGTTTTTT. The rearrangement uses TRBV10-3 and TRBJ2-2, with D possibly TRBD1 on 5 matching bases. The CDR3 contains 15 residues. V lost 3 bases and J 2 bases, leaving 10 bases between the germline ends. Per germline, CDR1 ENHRY and CDR2 SYGVKD.

This chain connects TRBV19 to TRBJ2-7; TRBD1 matches at 9 bases. Germline loops: CDR1 LNHDA, CDR2 SQIVND (reference sequence). The CDR3 is 17 residues long. V was clipped by 6 bases and J by 0 bases; unmatched bases: 12. In DNA, the CDR3 is TGTGCCAGTAGCGAGGAAGGACAGGGGCCCCGCTCCTACGAGCAGTACTTC. Amino acid sequence: CASSEEGQGPRSYEQYF.

DNA for the CDR3: TGTGCCAGCAGTTTATTGGGGACAGGGAACACTGAAGCTTTCTTT. Amino acid sequence: CASSLLGTGNTEAFF. The chain links TRBV27 to TRBJ1-1; 8 bases fit TRBD1. Unmatched junction bases numbered 2, after V lost 1 base and J lost 1 base. The germline V gene has CDR1 MNHEY and CDR2 SMNVEV (reference sequence). The CDR3 length is 15 residues.

The V and J genes are TRBV2 and TRBJ1-1; the match to TRBD1 covers 8 bases. The CDR3 covers 15 residues. Germline CDR1 reads SNHLY; CDR2 reads FYNNEI. The trim removed 8 bases at V and 0 bases at J, leaving 8 bases unmatched. The CDR3: CASERTGSVNTEAFF. The CDR3 DNA reads as TGTGCCAGCGAAAGGACAGGGTCAGTGAACACTGAAGCTTTCTTT. Full variable domain (rest looked up from reference TRBV2 and TRBJ1-1): EPEVTQTPSHQVTQMGQEVILRCVPISNHLYFYWYRQILGQKVEFLVSFYNNEISEKSEIFDDQFSVERPDGSNFTLKIRSTKLEDSAMYFCASERTGSVNTEAFFGQGTRLTVV.

This sequence joins TRBV21-1 and TRBJ2-2; the table's D call TRBD1 went unverified against the DNA. TRBV21-1 has pseudogene status. This CDR3 has 16 amino acids. In DNA form, the CDR3 reads TGTGCCAGCAGCCGACAGGGGGCCCCGAACACCGGGGAGCTGTTTTTT. It codes for CASSRQGAPNTGELFF.

V gene TRBV7-8 combines with J gene TRBJ1-5; TRBD1 might be the D (6 bases). Germline lookup yields CDR1 SGHVS and CDR2 FQNEAQ. The CDR3 spans 18 residues. Trimming took off 0 bases at V and 4 bases at J, with 19 bases between the two ends. The CDR3 loop reads CASSLAYSRGLRNQPQHF. The DNA for the CDR3 is TGTGCCAGCAGCTTAGCGTATTCGAGGGGGTTGCGGAATCAGCCCCAGCATTTT.

The chain links TRBV18 to TRBJ1-5; maybe TRBD1 (6 bases). Trimming took 3 bases from V and 3 from J, leaving 9 bases between them. CDR1 KGHSH and CDR2 LQKENI come from the germline V gene. The CDR3 is made up of 14 amino acids. CDR3 nucleotides: TGTGCCAGCTCACCCGCAGGGGACAATCAGCCCCAGCATTTT. This gives the protein CASSPAGDNQPQHF.

This chain connects TRBV3-1 (or the pseudogene TRBV3-2) to TRBJ1-2; the D gene is possibly TRBD1 (5 bases). The CDR3 spans 15 residues. Germline loops: CDR1 LGHDT, CDR2 YNNKEL (reference sequence). V gave up 1 base and J gave up 5 bases, with 14 bases separating them. CDR3 sequence reads: CASSQVGGRGYGYTF. The CDR3 DNA reads as TGTGCCAGCAGCCAAGTCGGGGGGAGGGGATATGGCTACACCTTC.

This clone occurred a few times. This chain links TRBV5-1 with TRBJ2-5; 9 nucleotides match TRBD2. J lost 1 base, V lost 5 bases, and 6 bases had no gene match. The CDR3 totals 15 residues. CDR1 SGHRS and CDR2 YFSETQ come from the germline V gene. CDR3 bases: TGCGCCAGCAGGGCCCGCGGGGGGGCCCAAGAGACCCAGTACTTC. Amino acids: CASRARGGAQETQYF.

V gene TRBV7-9 combines with J gene TRBJ2-3, with 9 bases that match TRBD1. Unmatched junction bases numbered 10, after V lost 1 base and J lost 5 bases. The CDR3 length is 17 residues. Germline V gives CDR1 SEHNR, CDR2 FQNEAQ (reference sequence). The CDR3 sequence is CASSLGIGTGTGDTQYF. In DNA, the CDR3 is TGTGCCAGCAGCTTAGGGATAGGGACAGGGACTGGAGATACGCAGTATTTT.

V usage is TRBV4-2 and J usage is TRBJ1-2, with 8 bases aligning to TRBD1. CDR3 length: 13 amino acids. Germline V gene data show CDR1 as LGHNA and CDR2 as YNFKEQ. V lost 2 bases, J lost 6 bases, and 2 bases stayed unmatched. The CDR3 region is CASSQQTGDGYTF. Here the CDR3 DNA reads TGTGCCAGCAGCCAACAGACAGGGGATGGCTACACCTTC.